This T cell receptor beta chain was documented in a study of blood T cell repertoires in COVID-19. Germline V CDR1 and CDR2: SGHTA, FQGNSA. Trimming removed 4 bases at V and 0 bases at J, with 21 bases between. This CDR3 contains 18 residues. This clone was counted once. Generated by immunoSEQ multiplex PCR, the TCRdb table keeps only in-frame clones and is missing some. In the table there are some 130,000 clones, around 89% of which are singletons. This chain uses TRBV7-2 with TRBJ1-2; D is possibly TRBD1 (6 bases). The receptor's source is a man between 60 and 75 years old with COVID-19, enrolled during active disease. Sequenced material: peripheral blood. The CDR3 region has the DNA TGTGCCAGCAGCTGGGGGGGTTTTGGGACAACCGCTAACTATGGCTACACCTTC. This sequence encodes CASSWGGFGTTANYGYTF.